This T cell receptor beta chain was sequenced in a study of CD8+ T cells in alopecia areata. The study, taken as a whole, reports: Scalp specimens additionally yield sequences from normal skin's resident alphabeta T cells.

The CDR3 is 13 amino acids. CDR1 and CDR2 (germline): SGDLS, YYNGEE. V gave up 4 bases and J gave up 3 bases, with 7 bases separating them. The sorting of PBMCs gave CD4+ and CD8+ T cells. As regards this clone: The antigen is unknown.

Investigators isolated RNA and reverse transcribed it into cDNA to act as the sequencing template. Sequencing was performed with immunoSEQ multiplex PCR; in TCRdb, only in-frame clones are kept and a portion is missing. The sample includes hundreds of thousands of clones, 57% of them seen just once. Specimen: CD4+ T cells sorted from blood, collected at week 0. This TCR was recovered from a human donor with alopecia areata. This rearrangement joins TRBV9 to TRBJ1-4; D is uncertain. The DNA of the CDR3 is TGTGCCAGCAGCCCTCCTGCTAATGAAAAACTGTTTTTT. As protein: CASSPPANEKLFF. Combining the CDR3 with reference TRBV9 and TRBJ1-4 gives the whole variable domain DSGVTQTPKHLITATGQRVTLRCSPRSGDLSVYWYQQSLDQGLQFLIQYYNGEERAKGNILERFSAQQFPDLHSELNLSSLELGDSALYFCASSPPANEKLFFGSGTQLSVL.